This T cell receptor (beta chain) came from a study of cytomegalovirus exposure and HLA in healthy donors. Study details: A data release that came early held around 85 million unique TCRs from HLA-typed donors. The study's findings and limits: It was reported that the classifier diagnosed cytomegalovirus status with high specificity and sensitivity in both the original and validation cohorts. In a later analysis, TCR beta V- and J-gene trimming was associated with a missense DCLRE1C variant.

With 60 Vbeta and 13 Jbeta primers, the PCR was carried out. TCRdb's table, derived via immunoSEQ multiplex PCR, lists solely in-frame clones and lacks some. The sample records over 150,000 clones, about 84% being singletons. This clone was detected only a few times. What it binds is unknown. The CDR3 is made up of 17 amino acids. The ends lost 0 bases at V and 5 bases at J; junction bases unmatched: 13. Germline lookup yields CDR1 SGHNT and CDR2 YYREEE (reference sequence). The gene calls are TRBV5-4 and TRBJ1-1; 7 bases are shared with TRBD1. The specimen was PBMCs. The TCR comes from a man between 18 and 29 years old in good health and CMV-seronegative. The CDR3 protein is CASSLGFSRDRVTEAFF. Written as DNA, the CDR3 is TGTGCCAGCAGCTTGGGCTTCAGTAGGGACAGAGTAACTGAAGCTTTCTTT.